These 5 T cell receptor beta chains share one sample of origin, sequenced in a study of blood T cell repertoires in COVID-19. The method was immunoSEQ multiplex PCR; TCRdb's version includes in-frame clones alone and lacks a portion of them. Of approximately 250,000 clones listed, around 90% are singletons. The sequencing sample was made of peripheral blood. The receptors shown here come from an older woman with COVID-19, enrolled during active disease.

The chain is built from TRBV30 and TRBJ1-4; 8 positions match TRBD1. With V trimmed by 6 bases and J by 7 bases, 7 bases remained unmatched. Per germline, CDR1 GTSNPN and CDR2 SVGIG (reference sequence). This CDR3 has 13 amino acids. CDR3 sequence reads: CACPGTGGEKLFF. In nucleotides, the CDR3 is TGTGCCTGTCCCGGGACAGGAGGTGAAAAACTGTTTTTT.

This clone came up once. V gene TRBV9 combines with J gene TRBJ1-2, with D unresolved. The length of the CDR3 is 12 residues. The V end lost 0 bases, the J end lost 8 bases, and 8 bases lay between the germline ends. Germline lookup yields CDR1 SGDLS and CDR2 YYNGEE. The CDR3 nucleotides are TGTGCCAGCAGCGTAGATGGGCTAGGCTACACCTTC. Residues: CASSVDGLGYTF.

This chain links TRBV5-1 with TRBJ2-3; 7 bases line up with TRBD1. The V gene's germline CDR1 is SGHRS and CDR2 YFSETQ. The V segment lost 4 bases and the J segment 4 bases; nucleotides outside the gene matches: 6. CDR3 length: 14 amino acids. The CDR3 region is CASSPGTEADTQYF. CDR3 nucleotides: TGCGCCAGCAGCCCCGGGACAGAGGCAGATACGCAGTATTTT.

The chain recombines TRBV7-9 with TRBJ2-7; 11 nucleotides line up with TRBD2. The CDR3 sequence is 15 residues long. With 4 bases clipped from V and 6 bases from J, the junction kept 8 bases outside the gene matches. CDR1 and CDR2 from the germline V gene are SEHNR and FQNEAQ (reference sequence). CDR3 sequence (DNA): TGTGCCAGCAGCTCCGTACTAGCGGGAGAAAGCGAGCAGTACTTC. This sequence encodes CASSSVLAGESEQYF. Filled out from reference TRBV7-9 and TRBJ2-7, the complete variable domain reads DTGVSQNPRHKITKRGQNVTFRCDPISEHNRLYWYRQTLGQGPEFLTYFQNEAQLEKSRLLSDRFSAERPKGSFSTLEIQRTEQGDSAMYLCASSSVLAGESEQYFGPGTRLTVT.

The gene calls are TRBV19 and TRBJ1-2, with a weak D call TRBD1 (6 bases). CDR1 is LNHDA, CDR2 SQIVND, per germline (reference sequence). V lost 7 bases to trimming and J lost 4 bases, with 19 bases between them. This CDR3 region has 15 residues. The CDR3, as DNA: TGTGCCAGTAACCCACAGGGCTTCGCAATCTATGGCTACACCTTC. Translated, it gives CASNPQGFAIYGYTF. The whole variable domain, filled in from reference TRBV19 and TRBJ1-2, reads DGGITQSPKYLFRKEGQNVTLSCEQNLNHDAMYWYRQDPGQGLRLIYYSQIVNDFQKGDIAEGYSVSREKKESFPLTVTSAQKNPTAFYLCASNPQGFAIYGYTFGSGTRLTVV.